The 24 T cell receptor beta chains below come from one sample, sequenced in a study of cytomegalovirus exposure and HLA in healthy donors. PCR amplification relied on 60 Vbeta primers (plus 13 Jbeta primers). Sequenced by immunoSEQ multiplex PCR; TCRdb stores in-frame clones only, minus some. The sample carries tens of thousands of clones, over 60% recorded once. The sequenced sample consisted of PBMCs. The receptors originated from a boy aged 10-17 years in good health and CMV-seropositive.

The chain links TRBV19 to TRBJ2-5, with D tentatively TRBD2 (7 bases). Trimming took off 1 base at V and 1 base at J, with 16 bases between the two ends. Germline lookup yields CDR1 LNHDA and CDR2 SQIVND (reference sequence). CDR3 size: 17 residues. Written as DNA, the CDR3 is TGTGCCAGTAGTATAGGCGGGGGCAAAGCCCGCCAAGAGACCCAGTACTTC. Its translation: CASSIGGGKARQETQYF.

The chain uses TRBV6-1 and TRBJ1-5; no clear D gene. The germline gives CDR1 MNHNS, CDR2 SASEGT. The CDR3 covers 11 residues. Between the trimmed V and J ends, which lost 3 bases and 6 bases, there was a span of 3 bases. The CDR3 reads CASSDIQPQHF. CDR3 nucleotides: TGTGCCAGCAGTGATATTCAGCCCCAGCATTTT.

The V and J genes are TRBV6-5 and TRBJ2-2; 10 positions match TRBD1. Germline V CDR1 and CDR2: MNHEY, SVGAGI. J lost 3 bases, V lost 6 bases, and 4 bases had no gene match. This CDR3 comprises 15 residues. CDR3 sequence (DNA): TGTGCCAGCAGGGGGGGACAGGGGTACACCGGGGAGCTGTTTTTT. It translates to CASRGGQGYTGELFF.

This clone was detected only a few times. The CDR3 does not close with the conserved phenylalanine or tryptophan, likely indicating a read error. The DNA is left out, because the CDR3 cannot be placed on it with certainty; the CDR3 is given as TCRdb lists it. The gene calls are TRBV6-1 and TRBJ1-2. The germline CDR1 and CDR2 sequences are MNHNS and SASEGT. The CDR3 is 12 amino acids long, termini counted. Here the CDR3 reads CASSATRSGRLV.

The chain links TRBV7-2 to TRBJ2-3; tentative D call: TRBD1 (6 bases). The V gene's germline CDR1 is SGHTA and CDR2 FQGNSA. Deletions cut 1 base from V and 9 bases from J, with 14 bases between. This CDR3 has 14 amino acids. The CDR3 loop is CASSLVQGTSTQYF. The CDR3 nucleotides read TGTGCCAGCAGCTTAGTCCAGGGGACGTCGACGCAGTATTTT.

This clone was detected only a few times. CDR3 residues: CASSKGGTGELFF. In nucleotides, the CDR3 is TGCGCCAGCAGTAAGGGAGGCACCGGGGAGCTGTTTTTT. The rearrangement uses TRBV10-1 and TRBJ2-2, with a tentative D call TRBD2 (6 bases). Germline CDR1 is WNHNN and CDR2 is SYGVQD (reference sequence). The CDR3 has 13 residues. With 5 bases removed from V and 4 bases from J, the gap between germline ends came to 8 bases.

The rearrangement links TRBV10-3 to TRBJ2-5, with 9 bases matching TRBD1. Trimming cost V 8 bases and J 5 bases; bases outside gene matches: 9. CDR1 and CDR2 (germline): ENHRY, SYGVKD. The CDR3 is 14 residues long. CDR3 nucleotide sequence: TGTGCCATCGGCCGAACAGGGGGCGGGGAGACCCAGTACTTC. Translated, it gives CAIGRTGGGETQYF.

In nucleotides, the CDR3 is TGCGCCAGCAGCCAATCGGCAGCGGGGGGGCCGGTGAACATTCAGTACTTC. Protein sequence: CASSQSAAGGPVNIQYF. The V gene is TRBV4-1, the J gene TRBJ2-4, with 10 bases aligning to TRBD2. Germline CDR1 reads MGHRA; CDR2 reads YSYEKL. The CDR3 sequence is 17 residues long. V lost 2 bases to trimming and J lost 7 bases; unmatched junction nucleotides: 11.

The genes are TRBV2 and TRBJ1-5, with 11 bases aligning to TRBD1. The length of the CDR3 is 15 residues. Germline V gives CDR1 SNHLY, CDR2 FYNNEI. Losses at the gene ends were 7 bases for V and 7 bases for J; bases not matched to a gene: 9. The DNA for the CDR3 is TGTGCCAGCACTCTGGAGGGGACAGGGGGGCAGCCCCAGCATTTT. Protein product: CASTLEGTGGQPQHF.

The chain recombines TRBV6-1 with TRBJ1-1, with a weak D call TRBD1 (5 bases). Germline CDR1 is MNHNS and CDR2 is SASEGT. V shed 2 bases and J shed 5 bases, with 15 bases lying between them. The CDR3 is 15 residues long. The CDR3 DNA reads as TGTGCCAGCAGTGAACGGTGGGGCCTTCCGACTGAAGCTTTCTTT. Its translation: CASSERWGLPTEAFF.

The rearrangement links TRBV6-1 to TRBJ2-6; D is undetermined. In germline, CDR1 is MNHNS, CDR2 SASEGT. V shed 1 base and J shed 0 bases, with 10 bases lying between them. The CDR3 sequence is 17 residues long. CDR3 in amino acids: CASSEVPMSSGANVLTF. The CDR3 DNA reads TGTGCCAGCAGTGAAGTACCGATGAGCTCTGGGGCCAACGTCCTGACTTTC.

The V call is TRBV27, the J call TRBJ1-2; TRBD1 agrees at 9 bases. Trimming at V came to 5 bases and at J to 8 bases, leaving 15 bases not matched to a gene. Germline CDR1 and CDR2: MNHEY and SMNVEV (reference sequence). The CDR3 sequence is 16 residues long. The CDR3 spells CASSPAGQGSIRGYTF. The CDR3 nucleotides are TGTGCCAGCAGTCCGGCGGGACAGGGATCGATTAGAGGCTACACCTTC.

This clone was picked up one time. The chain recombines TRBV29-1 with TRBJ1-3, with a possible D match to TRBD1 (6 bases). The CDR3 spans 15 residues. V lost 5 bases and J 0 bases, leaving 14 bases between the germline ends. Germline V lookup: CDR1 SQVTM, CDR2 ANQGSEA. The CDR3 DNA is TGCAGCGTTCAAACTGGACAGTTCTCTGGAAACACCATATATTTT. Residues: CSVQTGQFSGNTIYF.

This clone was found a few times. The V and J genes are TRBV6-1 and TRBJ1-2; D call uncertain. V was cut by 9 bases and J by 0 bases, with 11 bases left in between. The CDR3 extends over 13 amino acids. Germline V lookup: CDR1 MNHNS, CDR2 SASEGT. In nucleotides, the CDR3 is TGTGCCAGTTGGACTGAAGCTAACTATGGCTACACCTTC. This encodes CASWTEANYGYTF.

The chain links TRBV19 to TRBJ2-2, with 8 bases identical to TRBD1. The trim removed 7 bases at V and 4 bases at J, leaving 8 bases unmatched. The CDR3 spans 15 residues. CDR1 is LNHDA and CDR2 is SQIVND in the germline V gene (reference sequence). The CDR3 loop reads CASTHSTGATGELFF. The CDR3 region has the DNA TGTGCCAGTACCCATTCGACAGGGGCCACCGGGGAGCTGTTTTTT.

The chain links TRBV6-5 to TRBJ1-5, with 10 bases identical to TRBD1. Germline-derived CDR1 and CDR2 are MNHEY and SVGAGI. Losses at the gene ends were 6 bases for V and 6 bases for J; bases not matched to a gene: 8. The CDR3 length is 15 residues. The CDR3 is CASRIDRGQAQPQHF. For the CDR3, the DNA is TGTGCCAGCAGGATTGACAGGGGGCAAGCTCAGCCCCAGCATTTT.

V usage is TRBV5-4 and J usage is TRBJ1-2; 9 bases are shared with TRBD1. V lost 3 bases, J lost 8 bases, and 5 bases stayed unmatched. CDR3 length equals 13 residues. From germline, CDR1 is SGHNT and CDR2 YYREEE (reference sequence). CDR3 protein: CASSSQGAGGYTF. The CDR3 DNA reads as TGTGCCAGCAGCTCACAGGGGGCTGGAGGCTACACCTTC.

V usage is TRBV4-2 and J usage is TRBJ2-3; the match to TRBD2 covers 8 bases. V gave up 6 bases and J gave up 2 bases; unmatched junction bases: 7. This CDR3 has 15 amino acids. Germline CDR1 is LGHNA and CDR2 is YNFKEQ. The CDR3 DNA reads as TGTGCCAGCAGTCAGACTAGCGCACCCACAGATACGCAGTATTTT. This gives the protein CASSQTSAPTDTQYF.

The table lists this clone with a few counts. The chain has TRBV30 and TRBJ1-2; D perhaps matches TRBD1 (6 bases). The V end was cut by 2 bases, the J end by 4 bases, with 17 bases between. Germline assignment: CDR1 GTSNPN and CDR2 SVGIG (reference sequence). The CDR3 loop spans 15 amino acids. This chain's CDR3 is CAWSLITTGTYGYTF. CDR3 DNA: TGTGCCTGGAGTTTAATTACTACAGGGACCTATGGCTACACCTTC.

The gene calls are TRBV5-6 and TRBJ1-3; D is uncertain. CDR3 length: 15 amino acids. Germline lookup yields CDR1 SGHDT and CDR2 YYEEEE. V lost 5 bases and J lost 0, with 12 bases in between. The CDR3 nucleotides read TGTGCCAGCAGTCTCGTACAAGTCTCTGGAAACACCATATATTTT. Translating gives CASSLVQVSGNTIYF.

The V and J genes are TRBV27 and TRBJ2-7; 7 bases match TRBD2. Losses at the gene ends were 5 bases for V and 1 base for J; bases not matched to a gene: 5. CDR1 is MNHEY and CDR2 is SMNVEV in the germline V gene (reference sequence). The CDR3 is 14 amino acids. CDR3: CASSPLAESYEQYF. In DNA, the CDR3 is TGTGCCAGCAGTCCGCTAGCGGAGTCCTACGAGCAGTACTTC.

This clone was detected only a few times. The chain couples TRBV7-2 to TRBJ1-5; D is unclear. V was pared by 3 bases and J by 3 bases, with 9 bases between. Germline V CDR1 and CDR2: SGHTA, FQGNSA. CDR3 length: 14 residues. CDR3 coding DNA: TGTGCCAGCAGCTTCGGAGGGAACAATCAGCCCCAGCATTTT. Its translation: CASSFGGNNQPQHF.

The chain couples TRBV19 to TRBJ1-3; 8 bases agree with TRBD1. V lost 4 bases and J lost 0; bases outside the gene matches: 11. Germline V lookup: CDR1 LNHDA, CDR2 SQIVND (reference sequence). The length of the CDR3 is 18 residues. DNA of the CDR3: TGTGCCAGTAGTACGACTCCAGGGGGCACGAGCTCTGGAAACACCATATATTTT. Translated: CASSTTPGGTSSGNTIYF.

V gene TRBV10-3 combines with J gene TRBJ2-7; 11 bases are a match to TRBD1. Germline-derived CDR1 and CDR2 are ENHRY and SYGVKD. V lost 2 bases to trimming and J lost 6 bases; unmatched junction nucleotides: 3. The CDR3 totals 14 residues. The CDR3 region has the DNA TGTGCCATCAGTGAGGGACAGGGGGCCAGCGAGCAGTACTTC. Protein product: CAISEGQGASEQYF.